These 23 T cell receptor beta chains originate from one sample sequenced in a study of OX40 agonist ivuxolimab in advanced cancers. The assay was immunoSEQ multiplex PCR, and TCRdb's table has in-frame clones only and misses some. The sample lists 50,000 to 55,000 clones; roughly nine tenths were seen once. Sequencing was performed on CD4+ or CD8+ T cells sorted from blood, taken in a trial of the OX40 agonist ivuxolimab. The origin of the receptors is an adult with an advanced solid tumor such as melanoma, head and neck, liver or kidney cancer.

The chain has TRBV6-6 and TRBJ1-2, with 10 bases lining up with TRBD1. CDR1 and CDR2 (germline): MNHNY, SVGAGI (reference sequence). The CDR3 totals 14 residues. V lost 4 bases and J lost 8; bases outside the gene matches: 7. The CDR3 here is CASSWTTGGRGYTF. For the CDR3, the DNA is TGTGCCAGCAGTTGGACGACAGGGGGCAGGGGCTACACCTTC.

The DNA of the CDR3 is TGTGCCAGCTCACCAAGTCCAGGGCTTAACTATGGCTACACCTTC. It specifies CASSPSPGLNYGYTF. V gene TRBV18 combines with J gene TRBJ1-2; the D gene is possibly TRBD1 (5 bases). The CDR3 totals 15 residues. Germline V gives CDR1 KGHSH, CDR2 LQKENI. With 2 bases removed from V and 1 base from J, the gap between germline ends came to 11 bases.

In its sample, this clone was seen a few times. The CDR3 DNA reads as TGTGCCAGCAGTTCGGACAGGGGGATGTCACCCCTCCACTTT. Protein: CASSSDRGMSPLHF. This chain uses TRBV27 with TRBJ1-6, with 10 bases identical to TRBD1. J lost 10 bases, V lost 4 bases, and 4 bases had no gene match. Germline CDR1 is MNHEY and CDR2 is SMNVEV (reference sequence). The CDR3 extends over 14 amino acids.

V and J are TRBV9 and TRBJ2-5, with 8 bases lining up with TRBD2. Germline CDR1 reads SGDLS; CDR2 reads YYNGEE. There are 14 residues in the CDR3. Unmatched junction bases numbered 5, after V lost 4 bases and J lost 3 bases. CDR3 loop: CASSQTSAKETQYF. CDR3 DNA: TGTGCCAGCAGCCAGACTAGCGCCAAAGAGACCCAGTACTTC.

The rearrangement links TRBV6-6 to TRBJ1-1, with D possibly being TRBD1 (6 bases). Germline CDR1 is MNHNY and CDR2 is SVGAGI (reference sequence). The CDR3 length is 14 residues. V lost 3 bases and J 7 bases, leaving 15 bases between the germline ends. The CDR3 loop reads CASSYPTGPSEAFF. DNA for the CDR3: TGTGCCAGCAGTTATCCCACAGGGCCCAGTGAAGCTTTCTTT.

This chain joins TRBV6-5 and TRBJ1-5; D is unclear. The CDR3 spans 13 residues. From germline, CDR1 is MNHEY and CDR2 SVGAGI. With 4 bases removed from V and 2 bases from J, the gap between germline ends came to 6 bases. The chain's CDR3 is CASSFDRNQPQHF. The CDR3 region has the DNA TGTGCCAGCAGTTTCGATCGCAATCAGCCCCAGCATTTT.

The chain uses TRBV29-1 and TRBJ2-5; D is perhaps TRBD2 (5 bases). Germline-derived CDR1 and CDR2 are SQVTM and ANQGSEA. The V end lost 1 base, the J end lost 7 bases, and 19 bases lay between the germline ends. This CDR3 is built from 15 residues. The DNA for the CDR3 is TGCAGCGTTGAAGGGACTTTTGGGAGCTCTGGGACCCAGTACTTC. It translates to CSVEGTFGSSGTQYF.

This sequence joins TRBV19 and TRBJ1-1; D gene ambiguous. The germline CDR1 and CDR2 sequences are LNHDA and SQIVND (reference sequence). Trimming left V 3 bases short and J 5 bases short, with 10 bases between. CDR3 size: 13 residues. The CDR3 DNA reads TGTGCCAGTAGTATTAACGCCGAGACTGAAGCTTTCTTT. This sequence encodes CASSINAETEAFF.

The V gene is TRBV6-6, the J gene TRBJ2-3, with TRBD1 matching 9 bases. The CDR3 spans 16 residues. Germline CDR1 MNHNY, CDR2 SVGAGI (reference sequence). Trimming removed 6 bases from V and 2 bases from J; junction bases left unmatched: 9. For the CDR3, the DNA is TGTGCCAGCAGAACGACACGGACAGGGGCCACAGATACGCAGTATTTT. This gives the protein CASRTTRTGATDTQYF.

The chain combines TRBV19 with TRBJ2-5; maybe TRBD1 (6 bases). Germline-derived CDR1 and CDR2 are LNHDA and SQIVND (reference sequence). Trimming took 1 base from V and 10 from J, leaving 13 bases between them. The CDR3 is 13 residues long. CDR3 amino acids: CASSIVQGEDQYF. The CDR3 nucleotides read TGTGCCAGTAGTATAGTACAGGGTGAGGACCAGTACTTC.

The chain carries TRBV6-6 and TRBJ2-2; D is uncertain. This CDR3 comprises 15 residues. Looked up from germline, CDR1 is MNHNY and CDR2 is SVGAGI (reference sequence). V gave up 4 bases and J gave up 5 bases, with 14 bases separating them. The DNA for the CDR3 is TGTGCCAGCAGTTTAGAAAGCGCTGGAACCGGGGAGCTGTTTTTT. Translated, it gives CASSLESAGTGELFF.

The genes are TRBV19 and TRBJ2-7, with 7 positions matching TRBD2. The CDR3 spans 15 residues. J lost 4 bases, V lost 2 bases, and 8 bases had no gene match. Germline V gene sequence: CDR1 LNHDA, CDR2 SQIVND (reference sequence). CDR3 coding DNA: TGTGCCAGTAGTATAACGGCTAGCGGAACATACGAGCAGTACTTC. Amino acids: CASSITASGTYEQYF.

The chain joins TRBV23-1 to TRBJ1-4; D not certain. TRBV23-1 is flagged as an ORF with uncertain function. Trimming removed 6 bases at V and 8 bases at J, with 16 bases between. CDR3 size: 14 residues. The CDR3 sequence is CASSHTPPREKLFF. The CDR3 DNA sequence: TGCGCCAGCAGCCATACACCGCCAAGGGAAAAACTGTTTTTT.

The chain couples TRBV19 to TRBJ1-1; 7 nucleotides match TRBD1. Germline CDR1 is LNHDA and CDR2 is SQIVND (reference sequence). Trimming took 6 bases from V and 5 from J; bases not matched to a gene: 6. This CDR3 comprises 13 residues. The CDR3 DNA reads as TGTGCCAGTAGCCCAGGGGGGAGGACTGAAGCTTTCTTT. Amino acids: CASSPGGRTEAFF.

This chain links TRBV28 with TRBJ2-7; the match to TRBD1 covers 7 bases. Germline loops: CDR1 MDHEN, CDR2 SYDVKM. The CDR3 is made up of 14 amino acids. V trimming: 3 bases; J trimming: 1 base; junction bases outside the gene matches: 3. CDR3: CASSFWGQSYEQYF. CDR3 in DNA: TGTGCCAGCAGTTTTTGGGGACAGTCCTACGAGCAGTACTTC. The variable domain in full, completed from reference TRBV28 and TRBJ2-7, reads DVKVTQSSRYLVKRTGEKVFLECVQDMDHENMFWYRQDPGLGLRLIYFSYDVKMKEKGDIPEGYSVSREKKERFSLILESASTNQTSMYLCASSFWGQSYEQYFGPGTRLTVT.

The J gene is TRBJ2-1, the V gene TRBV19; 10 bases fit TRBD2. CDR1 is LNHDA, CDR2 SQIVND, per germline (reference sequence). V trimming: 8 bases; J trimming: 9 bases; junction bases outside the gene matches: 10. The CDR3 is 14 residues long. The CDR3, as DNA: TGTGCCAGTCGTTCGAGCGGGGGGGCCGTTGAGCAGTTCTTC. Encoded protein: CASRSSGGAVEQFF.

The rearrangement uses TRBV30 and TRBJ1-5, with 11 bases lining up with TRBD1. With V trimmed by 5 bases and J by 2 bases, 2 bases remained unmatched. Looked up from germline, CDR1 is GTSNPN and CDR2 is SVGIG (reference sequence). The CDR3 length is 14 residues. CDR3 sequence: CAWGQGAGNQPQHF. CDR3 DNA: TGTGCCTGGGGACAGGGGGCTGGCAATCAGCCCCAGCATTTT. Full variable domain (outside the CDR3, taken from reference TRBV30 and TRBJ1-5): SQTIHQWPATLVQPVGSPLSLECTVEGTSNPNLYWYRQAAGRGLQLLFYSVGIGQISSEVPQNLSASRPQDRQFILSSKKLLLSDSGFYLCAWGQGAGNQPQHFGDGTRLSIL.

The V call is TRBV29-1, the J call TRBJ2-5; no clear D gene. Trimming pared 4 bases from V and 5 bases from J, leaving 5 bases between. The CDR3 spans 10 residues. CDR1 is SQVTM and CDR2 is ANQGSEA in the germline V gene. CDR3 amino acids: CSVVLETQYF. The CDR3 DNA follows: TGCAGCGTTGTACTGGAGACCCAGTACTTC.

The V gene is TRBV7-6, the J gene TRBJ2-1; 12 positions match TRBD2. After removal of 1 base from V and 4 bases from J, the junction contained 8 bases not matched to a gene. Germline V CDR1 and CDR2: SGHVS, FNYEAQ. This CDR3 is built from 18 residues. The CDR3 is CASSLGTSGVPGYNEQFF. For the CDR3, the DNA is TGTGCCAGCAGCTTAGGGACTAGCGGGGTCCCCGGATACAATGAGCAGTTCTTC.

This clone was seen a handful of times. CDR3: CASRHTDTQYF. CDR3 in DNA: TGTGCCAGCAGGCACACAGATACGCAGTATTTT. The rearrangement uses TRBV11-2 and TRBJ2-3; D not resolved. Germline CDR1 SGHAT, CDR2 FQNNGV. V lost 6 bases, J lost 2 bases, and 3 bases lay in between. The CDR3 has 11 residues.

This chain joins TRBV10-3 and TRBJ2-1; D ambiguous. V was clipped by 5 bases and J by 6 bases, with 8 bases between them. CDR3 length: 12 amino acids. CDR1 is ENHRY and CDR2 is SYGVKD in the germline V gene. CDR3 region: CAISSLVNEQFF. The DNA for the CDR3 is TGTGCCATCAGTTCCCTAGTCAATGAGCAGTTCTTC.

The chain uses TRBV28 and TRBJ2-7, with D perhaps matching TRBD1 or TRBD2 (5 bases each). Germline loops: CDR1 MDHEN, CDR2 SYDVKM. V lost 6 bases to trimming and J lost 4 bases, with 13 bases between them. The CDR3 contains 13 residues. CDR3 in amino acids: CASSSGPPYEQYF. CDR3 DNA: TGTGCCAGCAGCTCGGGACCACCGTACGAGCAGTACTTC.

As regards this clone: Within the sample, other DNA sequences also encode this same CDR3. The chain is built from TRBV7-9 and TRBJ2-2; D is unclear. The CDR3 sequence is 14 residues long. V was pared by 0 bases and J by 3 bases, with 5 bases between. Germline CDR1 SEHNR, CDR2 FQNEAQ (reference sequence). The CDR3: CASSLALDTGELFF. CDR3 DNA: TGTGCCAGCAGCTTAGCCCTGGACACCGGGGAGCTGTTTTTT.